The 19 T cell receptor beta chains below come from one sample, sequenced in a study of regulatory T cells in long-lasting Graves disease. Documented time point: newly diagnosed GD, antithyroid drugs for less than 3 months. From RNA extracted from PBMCs, the TCR library was made. TCR beta libraries were built with iRepertoire HTBI primers and Arm-PCR of CDR3 regions. TCRdb used MiXCR to reprocess the multiplex PCR reads, holding one entry per CDR3 protein. In the table there are about 540,000 distinct CDR3 sequences, about 14% of which are singletons. These data also featured in a second study, about T cells in Graves' hyperthyroidism and ophthalmopathy.

Sequenced here: peripheral blood mononuclear cells (PBMCs), sampled at new diagnosis, from a patient treated with antithyroid drugs. The receptors stem from a man under 40 with Graves disease.

Many counts were recorded for this clonotype. The chain couples TRBV10-1 to TRBJ2-7; a weak D match, TRBD2 (6 bases). V dropped 6 bases and J dropped 2 bases, with 23 bases sitting between them. Germline CDR1 and CDR2: WNHNN and SYGVQD (reference sequence). This CDR3 has 17 residues. CDR3 bases: TGCGCCAGCAGCCAGTACGCGGGATTATCTTTCACCTACGAGCAGTACTTC. Translating it yields CASSQYAGLSFTYEQYF.

This rearrangement joins TRBV19 to TRBJ2-7, with TRBD2 identical over 7 bases. The CDR3 loop spans 17 amino acids. Germline V lookup: CDR1 LNHDA, CDR2 SQIVND (reference sequence). J was trimmed by 3 bases and V by 5 bases; bases with no gene match: 16. The CDR3 is CASSPTVLAERVYEQYF. The DNA of the CDR3 is TGTGCCAGTAGTCCCACCGTCCTAGCGGAGCGGGTCTACGAGCAGTACTTC.

The sample holds a few counts of this clonotype. This chain joins TRBV6-4 and TRBJ2-1; 11 bases are shared with TRBD2. Germline V CDR1 and CDR2: MRHNA, SNTAGT. There are 15 residues in the CDR3. V shed 3 bases, J shed 7 bases, and the junction held 5 bases outside the gene matches. The CDR3, as DNA: TGTGCCAGCAGTGAGAAACTAGCGGGAGTTAATGAGCAGTTCTTC. This gives the protein CASSEKLAGVNEQFF.

This clonotype was seen more than once but under ten times. The chain couples TRBV12-5 to TRBJ1-6; D remains ambiguous. The germline V gene encodes CDR1 LGHNT and CDR2 FRNRAP. Between the trimmed V and J ends, which lost 1 base and 11 bases, there was a span of 15 bases. This CDR3 contains 15 residues. CDR3 sequence reads: CASGLDNYRVTPLHF. DNA for the CDR3: TGTGCTAGTGGTTTGGATAACTACCGGGTCACACCCCTCCACTTT.

In this sample, this clonotype turned up many times. The chain couples TRBV5-6 to TRBJ2-5; D unclear. Germline V lookup: CDR1 SGHDT, CDR2 YYEEEE. With 6 bases removed from V and 0 bases from J, the gap between germline ends came to 6 bases. The CDR3 runs to 12 residues. CDR3 in DNA: TGTGCCAGCACCGCGGACCAAGAGACCCAGTACTTC. Protein sequence: CASTADQETQYF.

At least ten counts were recorded for this clonotype. The rearrangement uses TRBV5-1 and TRBJ2-1; TRBD1 matches 8 bases. Germline V gives CDR1 SGHRS, CDR2 YFSETQ. This CDR3 has 14 amino acids. The trim removed 4 bases at V and 5 bases at J, leaving 5 bases unmatched. The CDR3 protein is CASSQGARNNEQFF. CDR3 nucleotides: TGCGCCAGCAGCCAGGGGGCGCGAAACAATGAGCAGTTCTTC.

In its sample, this clonotype was seen many times. The chain joins TRBV5-1 to TRBJ2-2, with no clear D. The CDR3 consists of 13 residues. In germline, CDR1 is SGHRS, CDR2 YFSETQ. Trimming pared 0 bases from V and 6 bases from J, leaving 6 bases between. The CDR3: CASSLDAPGELFF. Written as DNA, the CDR3 is TGCGCCAGCAGCTTGGATGCTCCCGGGGAGCTGTTTTTT.

A remark on this clonotype: Since a much larger clone is just one base distant, this may be a read error. The V gene is TRBV25-1, the J gene TRBJ2-7, with D perhaps matching TRBD2 (6 bases). Germline CDR1 and CDR2: MGHDK and SYGVNS. V was trimmed by 3 bases and J by 3 bases, leaving 15 bases between them. The CDR3 sequence is 15 residues long. CDR3 amino acids: CASSDPAGSFYEQYF. Here the CDR3 DNA reads TGTGCCAGCAGTGACCCGGCGGGGAGCTTCTACGAGCAGTACTTC.

This clonotype was picked up many times. This chain links TRBV20-1 with TRBJ2-5; 9 bases are a match to TRBD2. J was trimmed by 4 bases and V by 8 bases; bases with no gene match: 5. Germline assignment: CDR1 DFQATT and CDR2 SNEGSKA (reference sequence). The CDR3 extends over 12 amino acids. CDR3 DNA sequence: TGCAGTCCGGATAGCGGGAGAGAGACCCAGTACTTC. Translation gives CSPDSGRETQYF.

This clonotype was seen many times. In DNA form, the CDR3 reads TGTGCCTGGAGTATAGGGGCCCTCCGCAACACATTCTTC. Its translation: CAWSIGALRNTFF. V gene TRBV30 combines with J gene TRBJ2-1, with a weak D call TRBD1 (5 bases). Trimming pared 2 bases from V and 16 bases from J, leaving 21 bases between. Germline CDR1 and CDR2: GTSNPN and SVGIG (reference sequence). CDR3 length: 13 amino acids.

In regard to this clonotype: A much larger clone differs from this one at a single base, so this may be a read error. The V gene is TRBV24-1, the J gene TRBJ1-2; 8 bases match TRBD1. CDR3 length: 14 residues. The trim removed 7 bases at V and 7 bases at J, leaving 10 bases unmatched. The germline V gene encodes CDR1 KGHDR and CDR2 SFDVKD. The CDR3 DNA sequence: TGTGCCACCAGCTCTGGACAGGGTGTCTCTGGCTACACCTTC. Protein: CATSSGQGVSGYTF.

This clonotype has a count of ten or more. The V call is TRBV7-3, the J call TRBJ2-7, with D unresolved. Germline V CDR1 and CDR2: SGHTA, FQGTGA. V was clipped by 5 bases and J by 3 bases, with 17 bases between them. CDR3 length: 15 amino acids. CDR3 sequence: CASSPASLTYYEQYF. CDR3 in DNA: TGTGCCAGCAGCCCTGCGTCCCTGACCTACTACGAGCAGTACTTC. The variable domain in full, with the rest retrieved from reference TRBV7-3 and TRBJ2-7, is GAGVSQTPSNKVTEKGKYVELRCDPISGHTALYWYRQSLGQGPEFLIYFQGTGAADDSGLPNDRFFAVRPEGSVSTLKIQRTERGDSAVYLCASSPASLTYYEQYFGPGTRLTVT.

This rearrangement joins TRBV2 to TRBJ2-1; D gene unclear. The tail of the sequence fits TRBJ2-5 better, so the J call may be wrong. Germline V gene sequence: CDR1 SNHLY, CDR2 FYNNEI. This CDR3 has 14 residues. This CDR3 is CASSETGMRKTQYF. CDR3 DNA sequence: TGTGCCAGCAGTGAAACTGGCATGAGAAAGACCCAGTACTTC.

This clonotype was seen a handful of times. The chain combines TRBV6-1 with TRBJ1-6; maybe TRBD1 (5 bases). In germline, CDR1 is MNHNS, CDR2 SASEGT. The CDR3 covers 11 residues. V dropped 3 bases and J dropped 11 bases, with 5 bases sitting between them. In DNA, the CDR3 is TGTGCCAGCAGTGAGGGGGCACCCCTCCACTTT. Its protein is CASSEGAPLHF.

Many counts were recorded for this clonotype. V gene TRBV12-5 combines with J gene TRBJ2-1; TRBD1 aligns across 9 bases. Trimming cost V 10 bases and J 6 bases; bases outside gene matches: 1. This CDR3 has 11 amino acids. Germline CDR1 is LGHNT and CDR2 is FRNRAP. This CDR3 reads CATTGGNEQFF. As DNA, the CDR3 is TGTGCTACGACAGGGGGCAATGAGCAGTTCTTC.

This clonotype was detected many times. The rearrangement links TRBV9 to TRBJ1-1; possible D gene TRBD1, 5 bases. Per germline, CDR1 SGDLS and CDR2 YYNGEE. Between the trimmed V and J ends, which lost 2 bases and 4 bases, there was a span of 12 bases. The CDR3 sequence is 14 residues long. Here the CDR3 reads CASSVGTRGTEAFF. The CDR3 DNA reads TGTGCCAGCAGCGTTGGGACCAGAGGCACTGAAGCTTTCTTT.

This clonotype was detected ten times or more. The rearrangement links TRBV10-3 to TRBJ2-3; D gene ambiguous. The V end lost 4 bases, the J end lost 0 bases, and 5 bases lay between the germline ends. CDR3 length: 13 amino acids. Germline CDR1 is ENHRY and CDR2 is SYGVKD. CDR3 sequence: CAISGGSTDTQYF. CDR3 sequence (DNA): TGTGCCATCAGTGGAGGTAGCACAGATACGCAGTATTTT.

The chain has TRBV7-9 and TRBJ2-5, with 10 bases matching TRBD2. Germline trimming cut 4 bases from V and 1 base from J; bases unmatched to any gene: 15. This CDR3 has 19 amino acids. The germline gives CDR1 SEHNR, CDR2 FQNEAQ (reference sequence). CDR3 sequence reads: CASSSLAGVVILGQETQYF. CDR3 DNA sequence: TGTGCCAGCAGCTCGCTAGCGGGAGTGGTGATATTGGGCCAAGAGACCCAGTACTTC.

CDR3 nucleotide sequence: TGTGCCACCAGCAGAGATTTGGTGGGGGGCTACACCTTC. It yields the protein CATSRDLVGGYTF. The chain has TRBV15 and TRBJ1-2; D ambiguous. Germline CDR1 LNHNV, CDR2 YYDKDF (reference sequence). The length of the CDR3 is 13 residues. V dropped 0 bases and J dropped 8 bases, with 10 bases sitting between them.